Presented here are 32 T cell receptor beta chains from one specimen sequenced in a study of glioma-infiltrating T cells. Amplification of TCR alpha and beta CDR3 regions from RNA used iRepertoire nested multiplex PCR. TCRdb re-analysed the multiplex PCR reads in MiXCR, keeping a single row per CDR3 protein. Here the sample spans about 180,000 distinct CDR3 sequences, around 45% being singletons. What was sequenced was glioma tissue, nonneoplastic brain tissue, or PBMCs (not recorded which). All receptors come from a human donor with low-grade glioma or glioblastoma, undergoing nonglioma brain surgery, or in good health (not recorded which).

This clonotype was counted at least ten times. V and J are TRBV18 and TRBJ2-1; D is ambiguous. The CDR3 runs to 14 residues. V was clipped by 2 bases and J by 4 bases, with 9 bases between them. Germline V gene lookup returns CDR1 KGHSH and CDR2 LQKENI. CDR3 DNA sequence: TGTGCCAGCTCACCAGGGCAGGAATACAATGAGCAGTTCTTC. This sequence encodes CASSPGQEYNEQFF. Variable domain in full (rest from reference TRBV18 and TRBJ2-1): NAGVMQNPRHLVRRRGQEARLRCSPMKGHSHVYWYRQLPEEGLKFMVYLQKENIIDESGMPKERFSAEFPKEGPSILRIQQVVRGDSAAYFCASSPGQEYNEQFFGPGTRLTVL.

This clonotype occurred many times. The chain is built from TRBV28 and TRBJ2-3; 14 nucleotides match TRBD2. Germline CDR1 MDHEN, CDR2 SYDVKM. The CDR3 loop spans 16 amino acids. V was clipped by 3 bases and J by 6 bases; unmatched bases: 5. The CDR3 protein is CASSFGTSGSLDTQYF. CDR3 DNA: TGTGCCAGCAGTTTCGGGACTAGCGGGAGTTTGGATACGCAGTATTTT.

In its sample, this clonotype was seen many times. The chain recombines TRBV20-1 with TRBJ2-3; the match to TRBD1 covers 10 bases. The CDR3 contains 13 residues. CDR1 and CDR2 from the germline V gene are DFQATT and SNEGSKA (reference sequence). Losses at the gene ends were 4 bases for V and 5 bases for J; bases not matched to a gene: 3. This CDR3 reads CSAKGQGQDTQYF. In DNA, the CDR3 is TGCAGTGCTAAGGGACAGGGGCAAGATACGCAGTATTTT.

In its sample, this clonotype was seen many times. The CDR3: CASSAGLGTDTQYF. CDR3 nucleotide sequence: TGTGCCAGCTCAGCGGGATTAGGTACAGATACGCAGTATTTT. This chain uses TRBV27 with TRBJ2-3, with 7 bases matching TRBD2. Germline CDR1 reads MNHEY; CDR2 reads SMNVEV (reference sequence). The V segment lost 8 bases and the J segment 3 bases; nucleotides outside the gene matches: 8. The CDR3 is 14 residues long.

This clonotype showed up many times. The CDR3 protein is CASSLDRPMNQPQHF. The DNA for the CDR3 is TGTGCCAGCAGTTTGGACAGGCCGATGAATCAGCCCCAGCATTTT. This chain uses TRBV28 with TRBJ1-5, with 7 bases aligning to TRBD1. There are 15 residues in the CDR3. Germline CDR1 MDHEN, CDR2 SYDVKM. The ends lost 3 bases at V and 4 bases at J; junction bases unmatched: 6.

Of note for this clonotype: One base away lies a much larger clone, so this may be a sequencing read error. This chain uses TRBV20-1 with TRBJ2-7; TRBD1 or TRBD2 may be the D gene (5 bases each). The CDR3 runs to 15 residues. CDR1 is DFQATT and CDR2 is SNEGSKA in the germline V gene (reference sequence). In DNA form, the CDR3 reads TGCAGTGCTAGGCCAGAGGGACGGCTTTCCTACAAGCAGTACTTC. It encodes CSARPEGRLSYKQYF.

The chain uses TRBV19 and TRBJ2-1, with 10 bases that match TRBD2. The CDR3 runs 16 residues. CDR1 is LNHDA, CDR2 SQIVND, per germline (reference sequence). After removal of 0 bases from V and 8 bases from J, the junction contained 7 bases not matched to a gene. This CDR3 is CASSIELAGRSDEQFF. CDR3 in DNA: TGTGCCAGTAGTATAGAACTAGCGGGGCGTTCCGATGAGCAGTTCTTC.

The chain employs TRBV28 and TRBJ2-1, with 10 bases that match TRBD2. Germline trimming cut 6 bases from V and 5 bases from J; bases unmatched to any gene: 10. There are 16 residues in the CDR3. Per the germline V gene, CDR1 is MDHEN and CDR2 is SYDVKM. CDR3 protein: CASSQVGAGGNNEQFF. The DNA for the CDR3 is TGTGCCAGCAGCCAAGTCGGAGCGGGGGGGAACAATGAGCAGTTCTTC. The whole variable domain, remainder taken from reference TRBV28 and TRBJ2-1, is DVKVTQSSRYLVKRTGEKVFLECVQDMDHENMFWYRQDPGLGLRLIYFSYDVKMKEKGDIPEGYSVSREKKERFSLILESASTNQTSMYLCASSQVGAGGNNEQFFGPGTRLTVL.

J is TRBJ1-1 and V is TRBV30; the D gene is possibly TRBD1 (5 bases). V was trimmed by 3 bases and J by 1 base, leaving 15 bases between them. The CDR3 is 15 amino acids. Germline-derived CDR1 and CDR2 are GTSNPN and SVGIG (reference sequence). CDR3 sequence (DNA): TGTGCCTGGAGCCGGGGAGGGGTTGCGAACACTGAAGCTTTCTTT. The encoded protein is CAWSRGGVANTEAFF.

Note on this clonotype: This may be a read error: a much more frequent sequence differs by one nucleotide. CDR3 DNA sequence: TGTGCCAGAAGCAGACAGGAAAATCAGCCCCAGCATTTT. Translated, it gives CARSRQENQPQHF. This sequence joins TRBV2 and TRBJ1-5; D is perhaps TRBD1 (6 bases). CDR3 length: 13 amino acids. Trimming stripped 9 bases from V and 4 bases from J, with 13 bases between. Germline values: CDR1 SNHLY, CDR2 FYNNEI.

This chain uses TRBV27 with TRBJ2-7; TRBD1 matches at 8 bases. This CDR3 comprises 14 residues. V gave up 5 bases and J gave up 3 bases; unmatched junction bases: 6. Germline V gene lookup returns CDR1 MNHEY and CDR2 SMNVEV (reference sequence). The CDR3 region has the DNA TGTGCCAGCAGTGCGTCCGGGACAGGCTACGAGCAGTACTTC. Encoded protein: CASSASGTGYEQYF.

In this sample, this clonotype turned up many times. The chain recombines TRBV6-1 with TRBJ2-1, with 11 positions matching TRBD2. The CDR3 spans 14 residues. CDR1 MNHNS and CDR2 SASEGT come from the germline V gene. V was pared by 6 bases and J by 8 bases, with 6 bases of the junction left unmatched. The CDR3 reads CASSLAGGADEQFF. The CDR3 DNA sequence: TGTGCCAGCAGCTTAGCGGGAGGGGCGGATGAGCAGTTCTTC.

J is TRBJ2-1 and V is TRBV5-5; D unresolved. From germline, CDR1 is SGHKS and CDR2 YYEKEE (reference sequence). Trimming shortened V by 0 bases and J by 5 bases, and 6 bases separated the two germline ends. The CDR3 is 13 amino acids. CDR3 nucleotide sequence: TGTGCCAGCAGCTTGGGAAGTAACAATGAGCAGTTCTTC. Amino acid sequence: CASSLGSNNEQFF.

The chain is built from TRBV30 and TRBJ1-1; D possibly corresponds to TRBD1 (6 bases). V was trimmed by 5 bases and J by 1 base, leaving 11 bases between them. The CDR3 contains 13 residues. The germline V gene has CDR1 GTSNPN and CDR2 SVGIG (reference sequence). CDR3 sequence reads: CAWRDNQNTEAFF. Written as DNA, the CDR3 is TGTGCCTGGCGGGACAACCAGAACACTGAAGCTTTCTTT.

About this clonotype itself: The germline gene is not matched at one end of the junction; a read error may be the cause. This chain joins TRBV7-6 and TRBJ2-1; TRBD2 agrees at 8 bases. Germline CDR1 and CDR2: SGHVS and FNYEAQ. This CDR3 region has 18 residues. DNA of the CDR3: TGTGCCAGCAGCTCCCTCCCTCGAGGTAGCGGGAAACGCAATGAGAAGTTCTTC. Translation gives CASSSLPRGSGKRNEKFF.

This clonotype has a count of ten or more. This sequence joins TRBV28 and TRBJ1-3; D is unclear. The germline V gene encodes CDR1 MDHEN and CDR2 SYDVKM. V lost 3 bases and J 2 bases, leaving 11 bases between the germline ends. The CDR3 contains 15 residues. The CDR3 DNA reads as TGTGCCAGCAGTTTTTATGCAGAGGCTGGAAACACCATATATTTT. This sequence encodes CASSFYAEAGNTIYF.

Remarks on this clonotype: A much bigger clone sits one base away, suggesting this may be a read error. The chain uses TRBV29-1 and TRBJ2-1; D may be TRBD1 (6 bases). The CDR3 is 9 amino acids. The germline V gene has CDR1 SQVTM and CDR2 ANQGSEA. DNA of the CDR3: TGCAGAGTTGAGGGACACCAGTTCTTC. This codes for CRVEGHQFF.

Concerning this clonotype itself: This could be a read error, since a much larger clone is one nucleotide away. The V gene is TRBV28, the J gene TRBJ2-1; no definite D call. The CDR3 has 16 amino acids. Germline V CDR1 and CDR2: MDHEN, SYDVKM. Trimming removed 8 bases from V and 1 base from J, with 18 bases in between. CDR3 in DNA: TGTGCCAGCGGCCCCGCCTACTGGGTATCCTACAATGAGCAGTTCTTC. It encodes CASGPAYWVSYNEQFF.

As concerns this clonotype: Its ends do not fully match the called genes, so a read error is possible. The chain employs TRBV2 and TRBJ2-1; 15 bases line up with TRBD2. The CDR3 extends over 16 amino acids. Germline values: CDR1 SNHLY, CDR2 FYNNEI. The CDR3 loop is CATGTSGRSRVDEQFF. CDR3 DNA: TGTGCCACAGGGACTAGCGGGAGGTCCAGAGTTGATGAGCAGTTCTTT.

In regard to this clonotype: The junction shows a germline mismatch at one end, possibly a read error. This chain uses TRBV30 with TRBJ1-1; no definite D call. The CDR3 covers 11 residues. Germline V lookup: CDR1 GTSNPN, CDR2 SVGIG (reference sequence). DNA of the CDR3: TGTGCCTTCGGCAGCTTTGTTAACCTGGAGTTT. This encodes CAFGSFVNLEF.

For this clonotype: The conserved phenylalanine or tryptophan normally closing the CDR3 is absent here, so this likely arose from a read error. The CDR3 protein is CASRGTGLNTEAFL. Here the CDR3 DNA reads TGTGCCAGCAGAGGGACAGGCTTGAACACTGAAGCTTTCCTT. This sequence joins TRBV12-3 or TRBV12-4 and TRBJ1-1; 8 nucleotides match TRBD1. V was clipped by 6 bases and J by 0 bases; unmatched bases: 3. There are 14 residues in the CDR3.

In this sample, this clonotype turned up many times. V is TRBV7-2 and J is TRBJ2-3, with TRBD2 matching 10 bases. Germline loops: CDR1 SGHTA, CDR2 FQGNSA. This CDR3 contains 15 residues. The ends lost 3 bases at V and 0 bases at J; junction bases unmatched: 0. The CDR3 DNA is TGTGCCAGCAGCTTTAGCGGGAGGAGCACAGATACGCAGTATTTT. It yields the protein CASSFSGRSTDTQYF.

About this clonotype itself: Germline and junction disagree at one end, which may indicate a read error. The chain links TRBV19 to TRBJ2-5; D is undetermined. Germline values: CDR1 LNHDA, CDR2 SQIVND (reference sequence). The CDR3 has 13 amino acids. In DNA, the CDR3 is TGTGCCAGTAGTATCGACCTCCAAAAGACCCAGTACTTC. This gives the protein CASSIDLQKTQYF.

This clonotype has ten or more counts. V gene TRBV20-1 combines with J gene TRBJ2-1; maybe TRBD2 (5 bases). The CDR3 consists of 13 residues. V was trimmed by 6 bases and J by 4 bases, leaving 13 bases between them. CDR1 DFQATT and CDR2 SNEGSKA come from the germline V gene (reference sequence). CDR3 bases: TGCAGTGCGCGGCGCACTAGTTACAATGAGCAGTTCTTC. This encodes CSARRTSYNEQFF.

Concerning this clonotype: Being one base from a much bigger clone, this may be a read error. This chain links TRBV28 with TRBJ2-3; TRBD1 matches at 8 bases. The germline V gene encodes CDR1 MDHEN and CDR2 SYDVKM. V gave up 8 bases and J gave up 8 bases; unmatched junction bases: 15. The CDR3 covers 15 residues. The CDR3 loop is CASAIDRGRSVTQYF. Written as DNA, the CDR3 is TGTGCCAGCGCTATTGACAGGGGCCGCTCGGTTACGCAGTATTTT.

This clonotype appeared a few times. The junction differs from germline at one of its ends, possibly a read error. V is TRBV10-1 and J is TRBJ2-7, with D hard to call. Germline V gene sequence: CDR1 WNHNN, CDR2 SYGVQD (reference sequence). The CDR3 consists of 14 residues. CDR3 in DNA: TGCGCCAGCGGTGATGGTCTAGGAGCCTACGAGCAGTACTTC. Its protein is CASGDGLGAYEQYF.

Comment on this clonotype: The conserved closing phenylalanine or tryptophan is absent in this CDR3, likely reflecting a read error. The J gene is TRBJ1-4, the V gene TRBV2, with D possibly TRBD1 on 5 matching bases. The CDR3 has 12 residues. With 6 bases removed from V and 4 bases from J, the gap between germline ends came to 6 bases. CDR1 and CDR2 from the germline V gene are SNHLY and FYNNEI. CDR3: CASRDINEKLFL. In DNA, the CDR3 is TGTGCCAGCAGGGACATTAATGAAAAACTGTTTCTT.

A note on this clonotype: A much larger clone is a single base away; this may be a read error. The gene calls are TRBV4-1 and TRBJ1-5; D not resolved. The CDR3 has 16 residues. CDR1 and CDR2 from the germline V gene are MGHRA and YSYEKL. V was shortened by 4 bases and J by 0 bases, with 13 bases between the two germline ends. Written as DNA, the CDR3 is TGCGCCAGCAGCCTCATCCCGACACTTAGCAATCAGCCCCAGCATTTT. This sequence encodes CASSLIPTLSNQPQHF.

The chain has TRBV12-5 and TRBJ2-1; no firm D call. This CDR3 spans 13 amino acids. Germline V gene data show CDR1 as LGHNT and CDR2 as FRNRAP. The CDR3 DNA reads TGTGCAACCGGGTCCAGCTCCTACAATGAGCAGTTCTTC. It encodes CATGSSSYNEQFF.

This clonotype was observed a single time. This chain connects TRBV6-1 to TRBJ1-1, with D unclear. The ends were cut back, 9 bases at V and 7 bases at J, with 21 bases in the middle. Germline assignment: CDR1 MNHNS and CDR2 SASEGT. The CDR3 consists of 14 residues. CDR3 coding DNA: TGTGCCAGTCGGCGTTCGAAGAGGAGAGATGAAGCTTTCTTT. Residues: CASRRSKRRDEAFF.

The CDR3 spells CASSPSTTYEQYF. Written as DNA, the CDR3 is TGTGCCAGCTCACCAAGTACGACGTACGAGCAGTACTTC. The V gene is TRBV18, the J gene TRBJ2-7; D is unresolved. The V end was cut by 2 bases, the J end by 4 bases, with 9 bases between. Germline V gene data show CDR1 as KGHSH and CDR2 as LQKENI. This CDR3 has 13 residues.

This clonotype has just one count. This rearrangement joins TRBV14 to TRBJ1-1, with D uncertain. Germline CDR1 reads SGHDN; CDR2 reads FVKESK. V shed 0 bases and J shed 4 bases, with 9 bases lying between them. CDR3 length equals 14 residues. Written as DNA, the CDR3 is TGTGCCAGCAGCCAAGAACTTAGAGGCACTGAAGCTTTCTTT. Its translation: CASSQELRGTEAFF.